What follows are 4 T cell receptor beta chains derived from one specimen sequenced in a study of T-cell memory formation after mild COVID-19. TCRdb re-called the 5' RACE reads with MiXCR, one entry per CDR3 protein. The sample records some 350,000 distinct CDR3 sequences, under 15% being singletons. The sample was PBMCs or a T cell subset sorted from them (not recorded which). The receptors were sampled from a man aged 18 to 29 who had mild COVID-19 (a few samples of this study predate the infection). Cell type and time point are not known.

There are a few counts of this clonotype. The chain carries TRBV20-1 and TRBJ1-1, with no clear D. The CDR3 consists of 11 residues. Germline loops: CDR1 DFQATT, CDR2 SNEGSKA (reference sequence). CDR3 coding DNA: TGCAGGGGTTCGCGAGACACTGAAGCTTTCTTT. Translated, it gives CRGSRDTEAFF.

This clonotype was observed a few times. The chain is built from TRBV11-3 and TRBJ2-3; D gene uncertain. The CDR3 is 13 amino acids. CDR1 is SGHNT, CDR2 YENEEA, per germline. Between the trimmed V and J ends, which lost 5 bases and 6 bases, there was a span of 12 bases. The CDR3 sequence: CASSRADGDTQYF. The CDR3 nucleotides are TGTGCCAGCAGCAGGGCCGACGGGGATACGCAGTATTTT.

The chain has TRBV6-9 and TRBJ1-5; D is ambiguous. CDR1 is MNHGY, CDR2 SVAAGI, per germline. V lost 8 bases, J lost 0 bases, and 11 bases lay in between. The length of the CDR3 is 14 residues. CDR3: CASQDVYSNQPQHF. The CDR3 nucleotides read TGTGCCAGCCAAGACGTATATAGCAATCAGCCCCAGCATTTT.

This clonotype has a count of ten or more. This sequence joins TRBV4-1 and TRBJ2-7; D not resolved. V lost 0 bases and J 2 bases, leaving 11 bases between the germline ends. Germline assignment: CDR1 MGHRA and CDR2 YSYEKL. This CDR3 comprises 15 residues. This CDR3 reads CASSQEGSQAYEQYF. As DNA, the CDR3 is TGCGCCAGCAGCCAAGAGGGCAGCCAGGCCTACGAGCAGTACTTC.